The clone carrying this TCR beta chain has more than one count but fewer than ten. Patients sequenced had flow cytometry evidence of CD8+CD57+ cell expansion. Profiling of TCR beta VDJ combinations and CDR3 sequences used genomic DNA as template. TCRdb passed the reads through MiXCR, listing each CDR3 protein once. The sample shows just over 150,000 distinct CDR3 sequences, around 52% of them seen only once. These data come from a study of CD8+CD57+ T cells in acquired aplastic anemia. The CDR3 sequence is 15 residues long. V was cut by 4 bases and J by 1 base, with 9 bases left in between. Germline V gene sequence: CDR1 KGHDR, CDR2 SFDVKD.

The receptor comes from a human donor with aplastic anemia. The specimen sequenced was sorted CD4+, CD8+, or CD8+CD57+ T cells (not recorded which) from PBMCs. This chain links TRBV24-1 with TRBJ2-2; D perhaps matches TRBD1 (5 bases). For the CDR3, the DNA is TGTGCCACCAGTGACCCGACAGTGAACACCGGGGAGCTGTTTTTT. It codes for CATSDPTVNTGELFF.